A selection of T cell receptor beta chains follows, all from one sample in a study of T-cell reconstitution after alpha-beta-depleted transplantation in children. One entry per CDR3 protein, called by TCRdb with MiXCR from the PCR reads. The sample consists of hundreds of thousands of distinct CDR3 sequences, 7% to 9% of them appearing once. The sequenced sample was PBMCs, mostly from graft donor cells, obtained 360 days after TCRalphabeta/CD19-depleted stem cell transplant. The receptors come from a male patient aged 2-10 years who had a stem cell transplant for acute myeloid leukemia, so the T cells may come from the graft donor. The CDR3 runs from the conserved cysteine through the conserved F or W. D genes are given only for firm matches. Some rows have no size entry. The others give once, few or many, or a class for an expanded clone.

J	V	size	D	DNA	CDR3
TRBJ1-5	TRBV6-1	-	-	TGTGCCAGCAACTTAGAGAACTCCCAGCATTTT	CASNLENSQHF
TRBJ1-1	TRBV7-2	many	-	TGTGCCAGCAGCTTAGTACACGGGGCGGGAACTGAAGCTTTCTTT	CASSLVHGAGTEAFF
TRBJ1-2	TRBV7-2	many	TRBD1	TGTGCCAGCAGCACTAGAGCAGGGGGCTATGGCTACACCTTC	CASSTRAGGYGYTF
TRBJ2-5	TRBV7-9	few	-	TGTGCCAGCAGCCCGCGGGACCAACTCCAAGAGACCCAGTACTTC	CASSPRDQLQETQYF
TRBJ2-1	TRBV12-3/TRBV12-4	many	TRBD2	TGTGCCAGCAGATCTGGGCGACTAGCGGGTAACAATGAGCAGTTCTTC	CASRSGRLAGNNEQFF
TRBJ1-5	TRBV4-1	many	TRBD1	TGCGCCAGCAGCCTCACAGGGGGCCCTAAGCTCAATCAGCCCCAGCATTTT	CASSLTGGPKLNQPQHF
TRBJ2-1	TRBV3-1	many	TRBD2	TGTGCCAGCAGCCTCCTCGGCGGGAGGGTAGAGCAGTTCTTC	CASSLLGGRVEQFF
TRBJ2-6	TRBV18	-	-	TGTGCCAGCTCACGGGTCCCGGTCGGCAGCTCTGGGGCCAACGTCCTGACTTTC	CASSRVPVGSSGANVLTF
TRBJ1-5	TRBV19	-	-	TGTGCCAGTAGTATAGGCGGAGTGAATCAGCCCCAGCATTTT	CASSIGGVNQPQHF
TRBJ1-1	TRBV27	many	TRBD1	TGTGCCAGCCGAGGGACAGGTAACCCTGAAGCTTTCTTT	CASRGTGNPEAFF
TRBJ2-1	TRBV24-1	-	-	TGTGCCACCAGTGAGGGGGGGGCCAGCTCCTACAATGAGCAGTTCTTC	CATSEGGASSYNEQFF
TRBJ1-1	TRBV6-5	-	-	TGTGCCAGCTACCAGGGGAACACTGAAGCTTTCTTT	CASYQGNTEAFF
TRBJ1-1	TRBV4-3	-	-	TGCGCCAGCAGCCAAGATCTATGGGCTGAAGCTTTCTTT	CASSQDLWAEAFF
TRBJ1-1	TRBV11-2	many	-	TGTGCCAGCACCAGCTACGGTAGGACTGAAGCTTTCTTT	CASTSYGRTEAFF
TRBJ2-1	TRBV9	many	TRBD2	TGTGCCAGCAGCCCCCACGCCAGCGGGAGTGGGTCAAATGAGCAGTTCTTC	CASSPHASGSGSNEQFF
TRBJ2-2	TRBV15	many	TRBD2	TGTGCCACCAGCAGGGTGACTAGCGGGAGGCCCGGGGAGCTGTTTTTT	CATSRVTSGRPGELFF
TRBJ1-6	TRBV6-5	-	TRBD1	TGTGCCAGCAGTTACTCGAGGGTTCAGGGGGGTAATTCACCCCTCCACTTT	CASSYSRVQGGNSPLHF
TRBJ2-1	TRBV4-1	many	TRBD1	TGCGCCAGCAGCTTTCGACAGGGGGCAACCTACAATGAGCAGTTCTTC	CASSFRQGATYNEQFF
TRBJ2-4	TRBV7-9	-	-	TGTGCCAGCAGCTTAACCCAAGGGGAGAACATTCAGTACTTC	CASSLTQGENIQYF
TRBJ1-5	TRBV20-1	few	TRBD1	TGCAGTGCCACTGTTGGAGGGGGCCGCAATCAGCCCCAGCATTTT	CSATVGGGRNQPQHF
TRBJ2-1	TRBV15	many	TRBD2	TGTGCCACCAGCGGCCGGACTAGCGGGAGGTCTTACAATGAGCAGTTCTTC	CATSGRTSGRSYNEQFF
TRBJ2-5	TRBV7-9	few	-	TGTGCCAGCAGCTTAGCTTCCCCAGTTGGGACCCAGTACTTC	CASSLASPVGTQYF
TRBJ1-1	TRBV15	few	-	TGTGCCACCAGCAGAGACAGGGGTCAGAACACTGAAGCTTTCTTT	CATSRDRGQNTEAFF
TRBJ2-3	TRBV5-1	many	TRBD2	TGCGCCAGCAGCTTGGAACCCCTAGCGGGGGGGCGGGATACGCAGTATTTT	CASSLEPLAGGRDTQYF
TRBJ2-2	TRBV6-5	many	-	TGTGCCAGCAGTTGGGGATTCCACCACGCGAACACCGGGGAGCTGTTTTTT	CASSWGFHHANTGELFF
TRBJ2-5	TRBV20-1	few	-	TGCAGTGCTAGAGCTAGTAGGGAGACCCAGTACTTC	CSARASRETQYF
TRBJ2-7	TRBV13	many	-	TGTGCCAGCAGCTTAAGGGTCCGTTCCTACGAGCAGTACTTC	CASSLRVRSYEQYF
TRBJ2-2	TRBV5-1	-	TRBD2	TGCGCCAGCAGCTTGGCCCCTAGCGGGAGCTCCGGGGAGCTGTTTTTT	CASSLAPSGSSGELFF
TRBJ2-5	TRBV7-8	many	-	TGTGCCAGCAGCTTAGGTCCTCAAGAGACCCAGTACTTC	CASSLGPQETQYF
TRBJ1-1	TRBV6-1	few	-	TGTGCCAGCAGTGAAGCCCGAGTTGGCCAGTGGAACACTGAAGCTTTCTTT	CASSEARVGQWNTEAFF
TRBJ1-2	TRBV7-9	-	TRBD1	TGTGCCAGCAGCTTGGGCAGGGGGTACTATGGCTACACCTTC	CASSLGRGYYGYTF
TRBJ1-5	TRBV30	-	-	TGTGCCTGCGGGACGACTAGCAATCAGCCCCAGCATTTT	CACGTTSNQPQHF
TRBJ2-1	TRBV4-1	-	-	TGCGCCAGCAGTCACTTAGCGCACACCTACAATGAGCAGTTCTTC	CASSHLAHTYNEQFF
TRBJ2-5	TRBV12-3/TRBV12-4	-	TRBD2	TGTGCCAGCACCCAGTGGGGGGGAGGACAAGAGACCCAGTACTTC	CASTQWGGGQETQYF
TRBJ2-5	TRBV7-3	-	TRBD2	TGTGCCAGCAGCCGCGGACTAGAACAAGAGACCCAGTACTTC	CASSRGLEQETQYF
TRBJ1-6	TRBV12-3/TRBV12-4	-	-	TGTGCCAGCAGTGCTGACGCCGTCAGCTCCTATAATTCACCCCTCCACTTT	CASSADAVSSYNSPLHF
TRBJ1-5	TRBV20-1	few	-	TGCAGTGCTACTAGGCCTGATGGGGGTCAGCCCCAGCATTTT	CSATRPDGGQPQHF
TRBJ1-1	TRBV7-2	-	-	TGTGCCAGCAGCCGAGACGGCGGGGGTGAAGCTTTCTTT	CASSRDGGGEAFF
TRBJ1-2	TRBV10-3	many	-	TGTGCCATCAGCACAGGTACTAACTATGGCTACACCTTC	CAISTGTNYGYTF
TRBJ2-4	TRBV20-1	-	-	TGCAGTGCTAGAGATTTGGCGGGGAGAGCCAAAAACATTCAGTACTTC	CSARDLAGRAKNIQYF
TRBJ2-3	TRBV5-1	few	-	TGCGCCAGCAGCTTGTCCCGCTATACAGGGAGGGCGGAAGATACGCAGTATTTT	CASSLSRYTGRAEDTQYF